This T cell receptor (delta chain) was retrieved from a study of gamma-delta chains in newborns, infants, children (dated by TCRdb to about 2019). With respect to the entire study: In the study title, it is stated that polyclonal expansion of innate gammadelta T cells is driven by microbial exposure immediately after birth. The study examined the way microbial exposure affected innate gammadelta T cell populations in human newborns right after birth.

Sequenced using an Illumina MiSeq. After TCRdb called clones again from the public reads with CATT, rows with identical DNA were merged. The sample profile shows about 3,500 delta-chain clones; about 0.63% of them were found once. The ten largest account for about 15% of the sample. With respect to this clone: What this receptor recognizes is not known. The TCRdb record carries a much larger clone's protein, which differs from this DNA's translation at residue 10; a read error is the likely cause, and the protein listed here is the DNA translation.

This sequence originates from a child who was a newborn, infant or young child, either healthy, febrile or measles-vaccinated (not recorded which). Sequenced material: blood.

CDR3 protein: CACDILGDTKAQLFF. The DNA reads as follows: TGTGCCTGTGACATACTGGGGGATACGAAAGCACAACTCTTCTTT. Recombination connected TRDV2 to TRDJ2, with TRDD3 matching 13 junction bases. From the cysteine through the phenylalanine, the CDR3 covers 15 amino acids. The kept DNA is CDR3 alone, 45 bases in frame from the first base. Ends trimmed: V by 2 bases, J by 7 bases; bases unmatched to a gene: 3. CDR1 is given as GEAIGNYY and CDR2 as EKD, both from the germline V gene.